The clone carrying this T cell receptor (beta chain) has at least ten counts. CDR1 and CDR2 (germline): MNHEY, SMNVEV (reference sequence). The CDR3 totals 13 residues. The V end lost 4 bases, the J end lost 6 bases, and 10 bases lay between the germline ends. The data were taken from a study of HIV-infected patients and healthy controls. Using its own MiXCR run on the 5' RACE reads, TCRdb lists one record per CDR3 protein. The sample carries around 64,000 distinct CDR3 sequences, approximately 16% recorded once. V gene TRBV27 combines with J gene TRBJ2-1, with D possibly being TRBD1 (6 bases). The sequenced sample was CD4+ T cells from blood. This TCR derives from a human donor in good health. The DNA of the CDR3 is TGTGCCAGCAGTTGGACAGTGGGCAATGAGCAGTTCTTC. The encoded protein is CASSWTVGNEQFF.